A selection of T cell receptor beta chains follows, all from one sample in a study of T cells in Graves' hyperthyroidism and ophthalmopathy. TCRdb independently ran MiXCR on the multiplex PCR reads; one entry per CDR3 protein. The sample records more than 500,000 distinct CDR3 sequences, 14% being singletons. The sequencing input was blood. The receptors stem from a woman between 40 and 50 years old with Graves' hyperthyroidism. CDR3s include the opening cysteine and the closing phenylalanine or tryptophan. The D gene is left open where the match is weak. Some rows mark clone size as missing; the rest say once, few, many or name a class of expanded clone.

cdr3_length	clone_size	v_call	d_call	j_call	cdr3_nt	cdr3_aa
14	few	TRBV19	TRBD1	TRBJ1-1	TGTGCCAGTAGTTTACAGGGGGCGCTTACTGAAGCTTTCTTT	CASSLQGALTEAFF
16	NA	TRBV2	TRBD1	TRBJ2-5	TGTGCCAGCAGTAGAGGGACAGGTGCCTTCCAAGAGACCCAGTACTTC	CASSRGTGAFQETQYF
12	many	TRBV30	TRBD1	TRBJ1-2	TGTGCCTGTGGGACAGCCTTCTATGGCTACACCTTC	CACGTAFYGYTF
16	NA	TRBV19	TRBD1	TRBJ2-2	TGTGCCACTCGCATCGGGACAGGGGGAACGGGCGGGGAGCTGTTTTTT	CATRIGTGGTGGELFF
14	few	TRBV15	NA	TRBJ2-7	TGTGCCACCAGCAGAGATGGGACTTCCTACGAGCAGTACTTC	CATSRDGTSYEQYF
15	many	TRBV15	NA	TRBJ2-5	TGTGCCACCAGCAGAGTAGGGGAATCACAAGAGACCCAGTACTTC	CATSRVGESQETQYF
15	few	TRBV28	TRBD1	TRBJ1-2	TGTGCCAGCAGTTTTGAGGGGGCCCTAAACTATGGCTACACCTTC	CASSFEGALNYGYTF
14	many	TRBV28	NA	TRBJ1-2	TGTGCCAGCAGCCATTCTCCCCGGCCCTATGGCTACACCTTC	CASSHSPRPYGYTF
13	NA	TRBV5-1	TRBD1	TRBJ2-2	TGCGCCAGCAGCGGACAGGGTTCCGGGGAGCTGTTTTTT	CASSGQGSGELFF
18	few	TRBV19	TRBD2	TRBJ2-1	TGTGCCAGTAGTATTTTTTTCCCCACTAGCGGGAGTCGGGATGAGCAGTTCTTC	CASSIFFPTSGSRDEQFF
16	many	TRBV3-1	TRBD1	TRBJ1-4	TGTGCCAGCAGCCAATTAGGACAGGGAAGAGTTGAAAAACTGTTTTTT	CASSQLGQGRVEKLFF
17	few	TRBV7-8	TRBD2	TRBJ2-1	TGTGCCAGCAGCTTGCCGAGAGCGGGAGGGGCCTACAATGAGCAGTTCTTC	CASSLPRAGGAYNEQFF
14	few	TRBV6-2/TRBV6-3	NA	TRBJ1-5	TGTGCCAGCAGTTACCCCTTAGGGCATCAGCCCCAGCATTTT	CASSYPLGHQPQHF
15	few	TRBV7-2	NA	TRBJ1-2	TGTGCCAGCAGCACTCCCGGGACGAGCCCTTATGGCTACACCTTC	CASSTPGTSPYGYTF
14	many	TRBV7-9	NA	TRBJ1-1	TGTGCCAGCAGCATCCGGGACGGGAACACTGAAGCTTTCTTT	CASSIRDGNTEAFF
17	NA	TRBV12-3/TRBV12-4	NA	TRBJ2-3	TGTGCCAGCAGTCCCGGAACCGGGACGGATGGCACAGATACGCAGTATTTT	CASSPGTGTDGTDTQYF
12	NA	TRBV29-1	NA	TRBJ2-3	TGCAGCGTTGGAACGATCACAGATACGCAGTATTTT	CSVGTITDTQYF
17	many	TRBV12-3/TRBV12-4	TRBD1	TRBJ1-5	TGTGCCAGCAGTTTCGGACAGGGGGCCCCCTCCAATCAGCCCCAGCATTTT	CASSFGQGAPSNQPQHF
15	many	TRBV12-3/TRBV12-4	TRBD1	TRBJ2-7	TGTGCCAGCAGTCCCGGCCGGACAGGGCTAGGCGAGCAGTACTTC	CASSPGRTGLGEQYF
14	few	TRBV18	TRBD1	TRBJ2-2	TGTGCCAGCCAACAGGGGGCCGGGACCGGGGAGCTGTTTTTT	CASQQGAGTGELFF
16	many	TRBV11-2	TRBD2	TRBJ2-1	TGTGCCAGCAGCTTAGGGGGACTAGCGGGGAACAATGAGCAGTTCTTC	CASSLGGLAGNNEQFF
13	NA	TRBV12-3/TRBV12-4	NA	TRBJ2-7	TGTGCCAGCAGTTTTCGGGGGGCTGACGAGCAGTACTTC	CASSFRGADEQYF
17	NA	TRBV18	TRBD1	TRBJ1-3	TGTGCCAGCTCACCAGTTTCCGGGACAGGGGCTGGAAACACCATATATTTT	CASSPVSGTGAGNTIYF
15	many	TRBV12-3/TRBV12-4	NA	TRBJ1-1	TGTGCCAGCAGTCTCCACCAGGGTCTAGTCACTGAAGCTTTCTTT	CASSLHQGLVTEAFF
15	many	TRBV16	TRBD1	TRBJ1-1	TGTGCCAGCAGTCTTCCAGGGGGAGCTGGGACTGAAGCTTTCTTT	CASSLPGGAGTEAFF
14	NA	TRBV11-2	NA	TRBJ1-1	TGTGCCAGCACCTGGAGTCCGGGGGACACTGAAGCTTTCTTT	CASTWSPGDTEAFF
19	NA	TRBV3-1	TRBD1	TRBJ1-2	TGTGCCAGCAGCCATGGATCCGGGACAGGGGGCGGTCTAGGAGGTGGCTACACCTTC	CASSHGSGTGGGLGGGYTF
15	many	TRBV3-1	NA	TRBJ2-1	TGTGCCAGCAGCCAGCAGGCGGCAGCTTACAATGAGCAGTTCTTC	CASSQQAAAYNEQFF
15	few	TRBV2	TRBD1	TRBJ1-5	TGTGCCAGCAGTGAAATGGGACAGGGTAATCAGCCCCAGCATTTT	CASSEMGQGNQPQHF
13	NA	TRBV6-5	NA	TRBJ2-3	TGTGCCAGCAGTTACTCGGGAGGAGATACGCAGTATTTT	CASSYSGGDTQYF
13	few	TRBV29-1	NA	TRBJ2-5	TGCAGCGTCAATGGGGCCCCTGGTGAGACCCAGTACTTC	CSVNGAPGETQYF
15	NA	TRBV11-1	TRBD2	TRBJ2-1	TGTGCCAGCAGCAAGGGGACTAGCGGGAGTTATGAGCAGTTCTTC	CASSKGTSGSYEQFF
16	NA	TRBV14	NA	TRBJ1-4	TGTGCCAGCAGCCAAGATGTGATCGGGGGTGGTGAAAAACTGTTTTTT	CASSQDVIGGGEKLFF